Following are 14 T cell receptor beta chains from one sample sequenced in a study of early T cells in non-severe SARS-CoV-2 infection. In TCRdb, the 5' RACE reads were re-called with MiXCR into one record per CDR3 protein. This sample has some 96,000 distinct CDR3 sequences, with about 11% found just once. Here the sequenced sample was whole blood, taken at baseline. The receptors derive from an adult who was a healthcare worker with PCR-confirmed SARS-CoV-2 infection or an uninfected control (not recorded which).

V gene TRBV29-1 combines with J gene TRBJ1-5; tentatively, D is TRBD1 (6 bases). The CDR3 loop spans 14 amino acids. The V end lost 4 bases, the J end lost 5 bases, and 15 bases lay between the germline ends. CDR1 is SQVTM, CDR2 ANQGSEA, per germline. The CDR3 protein is CSVVTGTKDQPQHF. CDR3 bases: TGCAGCGTTGTTACCGGGACAAAAGATCAGCCCCAGCATTTT. Full variable domain (outside the CDR3, taken from reference TRBV29-1 and TRBJ1-5): SAVISQKPSRDICQRGTSLTIQCQVDSQVTMMFWYRQQPGQSLTLIATANQGSEATYESGFVIDKFPISRPNLTFSTLTVSNMSPEDSSIYLCSVVTGTKDQPQHFGDGTRLSIL.

Ten or more counts support this clonotype. The CDR3 sequence: CASSSLRGGLYGYTF. The CDR3 DNA is TGTGCCAGCAGCTCCTTGAGGGGAGGATTATATGGCTACACCTTC. This sequence joins TRBV5-8 and TRBJ1-2, with D tentatively TRBD1 (5 bases). CDR1 and CDR2 (germline): SGHTS, YDEGEE. The V end was cut by 3 bases, the J end by 5 bases, with 17 bases between. The CDR3 sequence is 15 residues long.

This clonotype appeared a few times. The V and J genes are TRBV20-1 and TRBJ2-7; weak D call: TRBD2 (5 bases). Between the trimmed V and J ends, which lost 5 bases and 4 bases, there was a span of 12 bases. Germline V gene sequence: CDR1 DFQATT, CDR2 SNEGSKA (reference sequence). This CDR3 contains 12 residues. CDR3 bases: TGCAGTGCTGAGACTACGGGGTACGAGCAGTACTTC. Translating gives CSAETTGYEQYF.

This clonotype was detected many times. The chain uses TRBV11-1 and TRBJ2-3; 14 nucleotides match TRBD2. CDR3 length: 17 amino acids. Germline CDR1 is SGHAT and CDR2 is FQDESV (reference sequence). The V gene end was trimmed by 5 bases and the J gene end by 2 bases; junction bases not matched to a gene: 6. DNA for the CDR3: TGTGCCAGCAGCGCCGGGACTAGCGGGGGCATCACAGATACGCAGTATTTT. Translated: CASSAGTSGGITDTQYF.

This clonotype has only a few counts. The V and J genes are TRBV10-3 and TRBJ2-4, with D possibly called TRBD1 or TRBD2 (7 bases each). CDR3 length: 15 residues. V was shortened by 2 bases and J by 8 bases, with 16 bases between the two germline ends. Per germline, CDR1 ENHRY and CDR2 SYGVKD. In nucleotides, the CDR3 is TGTGCCATCAGTGAGGCAGGGGGGGCGGTCGACATTCAGTACTTC. The encoded protein is CAISEAGGAVDIQYF.

This clonotype was seen ten or more times. The rearrangement links TRBV29-1 to TRBJ2-2; D ambiguous. Per germline, CDR1 SQVTM and CDR2 ANQGSEA. V gave up 4 bases and J gave up 1 base, with 10 bases separating them. The CDR3 has 14 residues. The CDR3 loop reads CSVAKAKNTGELFF. CDR3 nucleotide sequence: TGCAGCGTTGCCAAGGCCAAGAACACCGGGGAGCTGTTTTTT.

The sample holds a few counts of this clonotype. The J gene is TRBJ2-1, the V gene TRBV12-3 or TRBV12-4; no firm D call. This CDR3 has 14 residues. Between the trimmed V and J ends, which lost 6 bases and 4 bases, there was a span of 13 bases. The CDR3 region is CASRGNLGYNEQFF. Here the CDR3 DNA reads TGTGCCAGCAGGGGGAATCTCGGGTACAATGAGCAGTTCTTC.

The chain uses TRBV3-1 and TRBJ1-4, with a possible D match to TRBD1 (5 bases). Deletions cut 8 bases from V and 9 bases from J, with 13 bases between. CDR1 is LGHDT, CDR2 YNNKEL, per germline (reference sequence). The CDR3 extends over 12 amino acids. This CDR3 reads CASSSGTKKLFF. CDR3 in DNA: TGTGCCAGCTCATCCGGGACCAAAAAACTGTTTTTT. The complete variable domain, with remaining parts taken from reference TRBV3-1 and TRBJ1-4, reads DTAVSQTPKYLVTQMGNDKSIKCEQNLGHDTMYWYKQDSKKFLKIMFSYNNKELIINETVPNRFSPKSPDKAHLNLHINSLELGDSAVYFCASSSGTKKLFFGSGTQLSVL.

The V call is TRBV5-1, the J call TRBJ2-7, with no clear D. The CDR3 contains 14 residues. CDR1 and CDR2 from the germline V gene are SGHRS and YFSETQ. The V end lost 2 bases, the J end lost 4 bases, and 13 bases lay between the germline ends. CDR3: CASSFDGMAYEQYF. As DNA, the CDR3 is TGCGCCAGCAGCTTTGATGGAATGGCGTACGAGCAGTACTTC.

In its sample, this clonotype was seen many times. A read error is likely, as this CDR3 ends without the conserved phenylalanine or tryptophan. This sequence joins TRBV10-3 and TRBJ2-5, with TRBD1 identical over 7 bases. V shed 4 bases and J 5 bases; nucleotides not matched to a gene: 1. The CDR3 consists of 12 residues. CDR1 is ENHRY and CDR2 is SYGVKD in the germline V gene. Written as DNA, the CDR3 is TGTGCCATCAGTGGACAGGGCGAGACCCAGTACCTC. Translation: CAISGQGETQYL.

The chain couples TRBV20-1 to TRBJ2-3, with 7 bases lining up with TRBD2. The CDR3 is made up of 14 amino acids. Looked up from germline, CDR1 is DFQATT and CDR2 is SNEGSKA (reference sequence). The trim removed 0 bases at V and 6 bases at J, leaving 6 bases unmatched. The DNA of the CDR3 is TGCAGTGCTAGAGATTCCCGGGGAGGGGATACGCAGTATTTT. Its protein product is CSARDSRGGDTQYF.

This clonotype was detected many times. This chain connects TRBV7-8 to TRBJ2-3, with unresolved D. Trimming cost V 1 base and J 5 bases, with 16 bases left between them. The CDR3 is 16 amino acids. Germline CDR1 SGHVS, CDR2 FQNEAQ. DNA for the CDR3: TGTGCCAGCAGCTTAGTGGTGTGGAATGGGTTAGATACGCAGTATTTT. This codes for CASSLVVWNGLDTQYF.

CDR3 loop: CSVDRGRSTDTQYF. The CDR3 DNA reads TGCAGCGTTGACCGGGGGCGAAGCACAGATACGCAGTATTTT. V gene TRBV29-1 combines with J gene TRBJ2-3, with D perhaps matching TRBD1 or TRBD2 (6 bases each). The CDR3 has 14 amino acids. The germline V and J ends were trimmed by 3 bases and 0 bases, with 10 bases remaining between them. Germline V gene data show CDR1 as SQVTM and CDR2 as ANQGSEA.

The chain carries TRBV10-1 and TRBJ1-1; D unclear. The V gene lost 11 bases and the J gene lost 2 bases, with 12 bases spanning the gap. Germline V lookup: CDR1 WNHNN, CDR2 SYGVQD (reference sequence). The CDR3 has 12 amino acids. Written as DNA, the CDR3 is TGCGCCGGGCGAATTGGAAACACTGAAGCTTTCTTT. Protein sequence: CAGRIGNTEAFF.